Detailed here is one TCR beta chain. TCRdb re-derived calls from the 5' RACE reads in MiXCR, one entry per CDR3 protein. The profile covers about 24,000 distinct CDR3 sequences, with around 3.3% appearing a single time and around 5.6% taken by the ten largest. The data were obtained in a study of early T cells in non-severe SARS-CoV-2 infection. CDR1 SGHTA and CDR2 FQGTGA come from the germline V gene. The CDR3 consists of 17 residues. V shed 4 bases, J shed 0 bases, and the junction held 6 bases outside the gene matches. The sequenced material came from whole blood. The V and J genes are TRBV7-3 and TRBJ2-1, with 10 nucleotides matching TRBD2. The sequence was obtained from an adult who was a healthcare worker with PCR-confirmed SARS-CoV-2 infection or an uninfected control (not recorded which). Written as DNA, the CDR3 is TGTGCCAGCAGCTCCGGGACTAGCGAATCCTCCTACAATGAGCAGTTCTTC. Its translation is CASSSGTSESSYNEQFF.